The entry below describes one TCR beta chain. The record originates from a study of blood T cell repertoires in COVID-19. Study summary: Sample material is recorded as cDNA or gDNA derived from T cells, B-cell-depleted T cells, or PBMCs.

Authors' data handling: Amplifying reference gene primers gave estimates of nucleated cell counts. The data were produced by immunoSEQ multiplex PCR, yet TCRdb's version contains in-frame clones alone and is incomplete. V and J calls plus clone size are reproduced from that table; the DNA served to infer D and trimming. The sample lists 150,000 to 250,000 clones, 70% to 85% occurring once. V lost 1 base, J lost 10 bases, and 8 bases lay in between. The germline CDR1 and CDR2 sequences are SGHVS and FNYEAQ. This CDR3 has 12 amino acids. This receptor was obtained from a human donor with acute or convalescent COVID-19. The donor label of this sample is uncertain. The chain employs TRBV7-6 and TRBJ2-1, with D tentatively TRBD2 (6 bases). The sample consisted of peripheral blood. This chain's CDR3 is CASSLVADEQFF. CDR3 coding DNA: TGTGCCAGCAGCTTAGTAGCGGACGAGCAGTTCTTC. Variable domain in full (rest from reference TRBV7-6 and TRBJ2-1): GAGVSQSPRYKVTKRGQDVALRCDPISGHVSLYWYRQALGQGPEFLTYFNYEAQQDKSGLPNDRFSAERPEGSISTLTIQRTEQRDSAMYRCASSLVADEQFFGPGTRLTVL.